This T cell receptor (beta chain) is drawn from a study of shared clonotypes between healthy human individuals. Study-wide results and limits: Naive subsets typically showed greater estimated richness than memory subsets.

Produced via immunoSEQ multiplex PCR; TCRdb's table is partial and in-frame only. The sample includes around 600,000 clones, roughly 96% seen only once; the top ten take over 0.09%. Naive CD8 cells, CD45RO-negative and positively selected for CCR7, excluded terminally differentiated effector memory CD45RA+ cells. A remark on this clone: Antigen unknown.

The CDR3 spans 17 residues. Germline lookup yields CDR1 SEHNR and CDR2 FQNEAQ (reference sequence). Trimming took 5 bases from V and 2 from J, leaving 22 bases between them. The chain couples TRBV7-9 to TRBJ2-7; D is unresolved. The sequence was collected from a woman aged 30 to 39 in good health. Sequencing was done on a sample of naive CD8+ T cells sorted from blood. The CDR3 protein is CASSPFFPGDRTYEQYF. The CDR3 DNA follows: TGTGCCAGCAGCCCCTTTTTTCCTGGCGACCGTACCTACGAGCAGTACTTC.